This entry lists 18 T cell receptor beta chains sequenced from one sample in a study of multiple sclerosis patients with progressive multifocal leukoencephalopathy. Sequenced by immunoSEQ multiplex PCR; TCRdb stores in-frame clones only, minus some. The repertoire holds 25,000 to 30,000 clones, with roughly 89% as singletons. Specified time point: around 12 months of natalizumab therapy. The sample consisted of PBMCs, taken from a patient treated with natalizumab. The receptor set was obtained from a human donor with multiple sclerosis.

The chain uses TRBV6-5 and TRBJ2-1; D may be TRBD2 (6 bases). Trimming pared 0 bases from V and 0 bases from J, leaving 9 bases between. Germline CDR1 and CDR2: MNHEY and SVGAGI. There are 16 residues in the CDR3. Here the CDR3 reads CASSYSRGSSYNEQFF. CDR3 DNA: TGTGCCAGCAGTTACTCACGGGGGAGCTCCTACAATGAGCAGTTCTTC.

The chain employs TRBV11-2 and TRBJ1-6; 7 bases agree with TRBD1. Germline trimming cut 4 bases from V and 8 bases from J; bases unmatched to any gene: 5. Germline loops: CDR1 SGHAT, CDR2 FQNNGV. CDR3 length: 14 residues. DNA of the CDR3: TGTGCCAGCAGCTCTCGACAGGGAGATTCACCCCTCCACTTT. It yields the protein CASSSRQGDSPLHF.

The chain uses TRBV14 and TRBJ1-4; TRBD1 might be the D (6 bases). CDR1 is SGHDN and CDR2 is FVKESK in the germline V gene. The ends were cut back, 0 bases at V and 5 bases at J, with 10 bases in the middle. The CDR3 has 15 amino acids. CDR3 sequence: CASSQDDRSNEKLFF. CDR3 in DNA: TGTGCCAGCAGCCAAGATGACAGGTCCAATGAAAAACTGTTTTTT.

The chain combines TRBV4-1 with TRBJ1-2, with a possible D match to TRBD1 (6 bases). V was pared by 4 bases and J by 5 bases, with 17 bases between. Germline-derived CDR1 and CDR2 are MGHRA and YSYEKL. This CDR3 has 15 residues. CDR3 loop: CASSRTDRQGYGYTF. The CDR3 region has the DNA TGCGCCAGCAGCCGAACGGACAGACAAGGTTATGGCTACACCTTC.

This clone was recorded once. This rearrangement joins TRBV5-1 to TRBJ2-7; TRBD2 is a possible D gene (6 bases). The CDR3 spans 13 residues. Deletions cut 5 bases from V and 3 bases from J, with 12 bases between. From germline, CDR1 is SGHRS and CDR2 YFSETQ. CDR3 DNA: TGCGCCAGCAGATTCCCCGGGGGCTACGAGCAGTACTTC. Translating gives CASRFPGGYEQYF.

Written as DNA, the CDR3 is TGTGCCAGCTCACGAACCACCTACGAGCAGTACTTC. It specifies CASSRTTYEQYF. The V call is TRBV18, the J call TRBJ2-7; D call uncertain. V was cut by 4 bases and J by 2 bases, with 6 bases left in between. The germline V gene encodes CDR1 KGHSH and CDR2 LQKENI. This CDR3 is built from 12 residues.

The chain links TRBV4-1 to TRBJ1-5; D might be TRBD1 (6 bases). The germline V gene has CDR1 MGHRA and CDR2 YSYEKL. Trimming pared 0 bases from V and 7 bases from J, leaving 7 bases between. CDR3 length: 13 residues. CDR3 sequence (DNA): TGCGCCAGCAGCCAAGATGGGGGCCAGCCCCAGCATTTT. Protein product: CASSQDGGQPQHF.

The V and J genes are TRBV27 and TRBJ2-5, with D tentatively TRBD1 (6 bases). Germline V gene data show CDR1 as MNHEY and CDR2 as SMNVEV (reference sequence). CDR3 length: 12 amino acids. Trimming took off 7 bases at V and 1 base at J, with 7 bases between the two ends. CDR3 in amino acids: CASKDSQETQYF. The CDR3 DNA is TGTGCCAGCAAGGACAGCCAAGAGACCCAGTACTTC.

This chain joins TRBV6-1 and TRBJ1-4; D may be TRBD1 (5 bases). Germline lookup yields CDR1 MNHNS and CDR2 SASEGT. The V and J ends lost 0 bases and 8 bases respectively, with 13 bases between them. The CDR3 contains 15 residues. For the CDR3, the DNA is TGTGCCAGCAGTGAAGCCGAGGAGGGGAGCGAAAAACTGTTTTTT. It is translated as CASSEAEEGSEKLFF.

The chain uses TRBV7-2 and TRBJ1-5; no clear D gene. V lost 6 bases and J 5 bases, leaving 14 bases between the germline ends. In germline, CDR1 is SGHTA, CDR2 FQGNSA. The CDR3 sequence is 14 residues long. The CDR3 reads CASSDTTGDQPQHF. In DNA, the CDR3 is TGTGCCAGCAGTGACACTACCGGCGATCAGCCCCAGCATTTT.

Concerning this clone itself: Other nucleotide sequences in the sample specify the same CDR3. The chain uses TRBV19 and TRBJ1-5; D is ambiguous. Between the trimmed V and J ends, which lost 3 bases and 8 bases, there was a span of 11 bases. The CDR3 totals 13 residues. Germline-derived CDR1 and CDR2 are LNHDA and SQIVND (reference sequence). CDR3 in amino acids: CASSIPGMEPQHF. CDR3 bases: TGTGCCAGTAGTATCCCCGGGATGGAGCCCCAGCATTTT.

The chain uses TRBV7-6 and TRBJ2-1, with D uncertain. Germline V gives CDR1 SGHVS, CDR2 FNYEAQ. This CDR3 spans 19 amino acids. V was shortened by 4 bases and J by 6 bases, with 28 bases between the two germline ends. CDR3 sequence: CASSSRTDRPPSLGNEQFF. The CDR3 DNA is TGTGCCAGCAGCTCCCGGACGGACCGCCCCCCATCCTTAGGCAATGAGCAGTTCTTC.

V gene TRBV2 combines with J gene TRBJ1-2, with TRBD1 as a possible D gene (6 bases). V gave up 3 bases and J gave up 5 bases, with 10 bases separating them. The CDR3 has 13 amino acids. CDR1 is SNHLY, CDR2 FYNNEI, per germline. The CDR3 sequence: CASSETGEYGYTF. CDR3 nucleotide sequence: TGTGCCAGCAGTGAGACAGGAGAGTATGGCTACACCTTC.

The V call is TRBV7-6, the J call TRBJ2-7; no definite D call. The CDR3 extends over 13 amino acids. Germline CDR1 reads SGHVS; CDR2 reads FNYEAQ. Trimming stripped 1 base from V and 7 bases from J, with 11 bases between. This CDR3 is CASSLGGTAEQYF. Here the CDR3 DNA reads TGTGCCAGCAGCTTAGGAGGTACGGCGGAGCAGTACTTC.

The V and J genes are TRBV6-1 and TRBJ1-5, with D possibly matching TRBD1 (6 bases). CDR3 length equals 15 residues. V lost 6 bases, J lost 2 bases, and 14 bases lay in between. The germline CDR1 and CDR2 sequences are MNHNS and SASEGT. CDR3 in DNA: TGTGCCAGCAGAAGAACAGGGCACGGCAATCAGCCCCAGCATTTT. Encoded protein: CASRRTGHGNQPQHF.

V usage is TRBV5-6 and J usage is TRBJ2-7; D is perhaps TRBD1 (6 bases). The CDR3 is 14 amino acids. Germline CDR1 is SGHDT and CDR2 is YYEEEE. Trimming removed 4 bases at V and 3 bases at J, with 14 bases between. In DNA form, the CDR3 reads TGTGCCAGCAGCCAGGCAGGACAGCTCTACGAGCAGTACTTC. Protein product: CASSQAGQLYEQYF.

This clone has only a few counts. The CDR3: CASSLEGAPQHF. As DNA, the CDR3 is TGTGCCAGCAGCTTAGAAGGGGCACCCCAGCATTTT. This rearrangement joins TRBV7-9 to TRBJ1-5; D may be TRBD1 (5 bases). V lost 1 base and J lost 10, with 8 bases in between. The CDR3 is 12 amino acids. Germline assignment: CDR1 SEHNR and CDR2 FQNEAQ (reference sequence).

The DNA for the CDR3 is TGTGCCAGTAGTATATCGTCGGTAGCTCCGTACGAGCAGTACTTC. Translating gives CASSISSVAPYEQYF. The chain has TRBV19 and TRBJ2-7, with no clear D. Germline V gives CDR1 LNHDA, CDR2 SQIVND (reference sequence). CDR3 length equals 15 residues. Deletions cut 2 bases from V and 4 bases from J, with 15 bases between.